This T cell receptor beta chain was profiled in a study of T-cell memory formation after mild COVID-19. Study-wide context: Largely donor-specific sequence clusters came from a couple of donors. Study observations and caveats: Shrinking CD4+ clones resided mostly in CM and EM, and CD8+ ones in EMRA. CD4+ bias marked clones expanding day 15 to 37, unlike balanced contracting clones.

In TCRdb, the 5' RACE reads were re-called with MiXCR into one record per CDR3 protein. The table lists approximately 350,000 distinct CDR3 sequences, 13% of them singletons, with 20% to 25% in the top ten. This clonotype was observed a few times. What it binds is unknown. The CDR3 contains 16 residues. Per the germline V gene, CDR1 is SGHDN and CDR2 is FVKESK. Unmatched junction bases numbered 10, after V lost 4 bases and J lost 5 bases. Sequences were obtained from PBMCs or a T cell subset sorted from them (not recorded which). This receptor was identified in a man aged 18 to 29 who had mild COVID-19 (a few samples of this study predate the infection). Cell type and time point are not known. This sequence joins TRBV14 and TRBJ2-1; 8 bases line up with TRBD2. The CDR3 region has the DNA TGTGCCAGCAGCCCAAGTGGGGAGCGGGGGAACAATGAGCAGTTCTTC. Its protein is CASSPSGERGNNEQFF.